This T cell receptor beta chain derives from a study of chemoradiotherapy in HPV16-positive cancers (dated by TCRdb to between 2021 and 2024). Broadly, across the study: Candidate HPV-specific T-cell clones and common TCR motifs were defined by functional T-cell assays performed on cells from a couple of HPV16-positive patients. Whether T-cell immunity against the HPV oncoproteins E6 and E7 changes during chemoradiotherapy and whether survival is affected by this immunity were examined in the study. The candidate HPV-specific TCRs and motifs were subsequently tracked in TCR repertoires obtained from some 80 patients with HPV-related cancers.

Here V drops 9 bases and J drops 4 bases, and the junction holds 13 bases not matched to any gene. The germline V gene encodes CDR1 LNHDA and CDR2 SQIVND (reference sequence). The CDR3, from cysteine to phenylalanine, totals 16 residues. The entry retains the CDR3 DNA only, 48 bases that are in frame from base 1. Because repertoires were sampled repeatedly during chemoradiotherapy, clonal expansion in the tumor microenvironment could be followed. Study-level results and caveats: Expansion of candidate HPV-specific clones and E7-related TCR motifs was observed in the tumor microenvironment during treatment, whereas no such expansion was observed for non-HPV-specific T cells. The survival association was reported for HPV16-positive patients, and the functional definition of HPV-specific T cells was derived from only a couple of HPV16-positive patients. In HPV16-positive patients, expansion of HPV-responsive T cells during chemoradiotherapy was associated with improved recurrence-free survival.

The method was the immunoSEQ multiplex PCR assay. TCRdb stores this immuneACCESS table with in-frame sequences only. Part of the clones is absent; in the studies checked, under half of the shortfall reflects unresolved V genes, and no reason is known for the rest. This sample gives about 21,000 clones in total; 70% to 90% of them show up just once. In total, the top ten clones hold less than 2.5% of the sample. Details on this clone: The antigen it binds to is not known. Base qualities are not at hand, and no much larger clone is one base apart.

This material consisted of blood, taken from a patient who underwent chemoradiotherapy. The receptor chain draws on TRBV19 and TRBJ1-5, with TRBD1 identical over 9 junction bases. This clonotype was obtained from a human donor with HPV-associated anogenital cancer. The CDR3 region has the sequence CASSRGRDRENQPQHF. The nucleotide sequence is TGTGCCAGCTCAAGGGGGAGGGACAGGGAGAATCAGCCCCAGCATTTT.